This T cell receptor (beta chain) was sequenced for a study of cytomegalovirus exposure and HLA in healthy donors. This CDR3 is 14 amino acids long. From germline, CDR1 is SGHTA and CDR2 FQGNSA. J lost 5 bases, V lost 5 bases, and 8 bases had no gene match. The primer mix had 60 Vbeta and 13 Jbeta primers. Sequenced by immunoSEQ multiplex PCR; TCRdb stores in-frame clones only, minus some. The sample includes about 130,000 clones, around 82% of them seen just once. Material: PBMCs. The source is a male donor in good health and CMV-seropositive. This chain joins TRBV7-2 and TRBJ2-7; TRBD2 matches 8 bases. This CDR3 reads CASSPAGEAHEQYF. Here the CDR3 DNA reads TGTGCCAGCAGCCCAGCGGGAGAGGCCCACGAGCAGTACTTC.